This entry is about one TCR beta chain. As yet, its antigen is unknown. This entry is derived from a study of shared clonotypes between healthy human individuals. Overall study results and limits: Compared with memory subsets, naive subsets generally had larger estimated richness. Non-shared clonotypes had lower generation probabilities than clonotypes shared by all four sorted-subset donors.

Assay: immunoSEQ multiplex PCR; the TCRdb copy retains only in-frame clones and omits some. The sample holds about 380,000 clones; roughly 96% are singletons and the top ten take 0.32%. Recent vaccinations or acute infections were absent in the healthy HIV-negative adult donors. Adult Caucasians living in Nashville, Tennessee made up all of the donors. The sequencing input was memory CD8+ T cells sorted from blood. Subset noted: CD45RO+ cells pooled with CCR7-negative TemRA cells. The TCR comes from a young man in good health.

DNA for the CDR3: TGTGCCACCAGCTCCGGGACAGGGTACGAGCAGTACTTC. It is translated as CATSSGTGYEQYF. This chain joins TRBV15 and TRBJ2-7; TRBD1 matches 9 bases. CDR3 length: 13 amino acids. Per the germline V gene, CDR1 is LNHNV and CDR2 is YYDKDF (reference sequence). The V and J ends lost 5 bases and 4 bases, in that order; junction bases with no gene match: 3.